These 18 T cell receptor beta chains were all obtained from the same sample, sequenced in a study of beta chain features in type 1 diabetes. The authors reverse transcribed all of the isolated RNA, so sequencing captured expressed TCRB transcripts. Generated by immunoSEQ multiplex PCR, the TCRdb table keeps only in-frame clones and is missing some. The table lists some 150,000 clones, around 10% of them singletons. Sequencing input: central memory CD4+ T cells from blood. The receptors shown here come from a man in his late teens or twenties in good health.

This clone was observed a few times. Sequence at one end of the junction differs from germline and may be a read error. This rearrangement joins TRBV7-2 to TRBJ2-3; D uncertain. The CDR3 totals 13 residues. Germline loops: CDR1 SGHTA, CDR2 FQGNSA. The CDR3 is CASSHRGTDTQYF. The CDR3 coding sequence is TGCGCCAGCAGCCACAGAGGAACAGATACGCAGTATTTT.

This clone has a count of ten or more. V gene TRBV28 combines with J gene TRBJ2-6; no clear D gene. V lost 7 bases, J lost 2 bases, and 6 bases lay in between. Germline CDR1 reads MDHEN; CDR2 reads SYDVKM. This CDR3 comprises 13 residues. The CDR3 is CASKVAGANVLTF. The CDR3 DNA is TGTGCCAGCAAAGTAGCTGGGGCCAACGTCCTGACTTTC.

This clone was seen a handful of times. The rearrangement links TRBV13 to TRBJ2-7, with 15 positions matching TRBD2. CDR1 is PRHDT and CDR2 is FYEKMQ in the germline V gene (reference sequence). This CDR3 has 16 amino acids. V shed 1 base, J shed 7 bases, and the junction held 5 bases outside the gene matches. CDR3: CASSLAGTSGRREQYF. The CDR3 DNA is TGTGCCAGCAGCTTAGCCGGGACTAGCGGGAGGCGAGAGCAGTACTTC. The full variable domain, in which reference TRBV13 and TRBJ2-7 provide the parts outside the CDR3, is AAGVIQSPRHLIKEKRETATLKCYPIPRHDTVYWYQQGPGQDPQFLISFYEKMQSDKGSIPDRFSAQQFSDYHSELNMSSLELGDSALYFCASSLAGTSGRREQYFGPGTRLTVT.

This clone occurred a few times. CDR3 amino acids: CASSLETRVKTQYF. CDR3 in DNA: TGTGCCAGCAGCTTGGAAACCAGGGTTAAGACCCAGTACTTC. V and J are TRBV5-5 and TRBJ2-5, with a possible D match to TRBD1 (5 bases). CDR1 is SGHKS and CDR2 is YYEKEE in the germline V gene (reference sequence). V lost 0 bases and J lost 6, with 12 bases in between. The CDR3 extends over 14 amino acids.

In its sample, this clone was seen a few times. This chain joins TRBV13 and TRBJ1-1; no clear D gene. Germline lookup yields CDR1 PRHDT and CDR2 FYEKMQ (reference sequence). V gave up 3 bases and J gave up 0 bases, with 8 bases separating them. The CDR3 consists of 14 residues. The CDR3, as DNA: TGTGCCAGCAGCTTCGGGGTTATGAACACTGAAGCTTTCTTT. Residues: CASSFGVMNTEAFF.

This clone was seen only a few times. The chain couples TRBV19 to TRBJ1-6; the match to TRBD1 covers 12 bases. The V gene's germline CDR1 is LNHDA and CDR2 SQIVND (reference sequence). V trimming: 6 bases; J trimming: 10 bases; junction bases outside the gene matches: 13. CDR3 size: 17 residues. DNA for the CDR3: TGTGCCAGTAGCACGATCCGGGACAGGGGGCGATGGTCACCCCTCCACTTT. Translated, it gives CASSTIRDRGRWSPLHF.

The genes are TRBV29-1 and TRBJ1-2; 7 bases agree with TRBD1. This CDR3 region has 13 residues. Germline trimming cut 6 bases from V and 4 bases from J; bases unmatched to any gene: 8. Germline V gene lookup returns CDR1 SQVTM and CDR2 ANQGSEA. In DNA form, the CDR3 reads TGCAGCGTCCAAGGCGGACAGGCCTATGGCTACACCTTC. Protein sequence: CSVQGGQAYGYTF.

CDR3 protein: CASSLGGQGSYGYTF. The CDR3 coding sequence is TGTGCCAGCAGCTTGGGGGGACAGGGGTCCTATGGCTACACCTTC. The V call is TRBV5-4, the J call TRBJ1-2; 10 bases match TRBD1. Trimming took 0 bases from V and 4 from J; bases not matched to a gene: 3. The V gene's germline CDR1 is SGHNT and CDR2 YYREEE (reference sequence). The CDR3 spans 15 residues.

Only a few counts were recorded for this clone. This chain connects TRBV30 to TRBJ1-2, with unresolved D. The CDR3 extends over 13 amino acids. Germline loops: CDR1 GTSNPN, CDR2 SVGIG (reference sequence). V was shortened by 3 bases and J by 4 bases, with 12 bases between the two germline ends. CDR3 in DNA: TGTGCCTGGAGAGACAAGGGCCCCTATGGCTACACCTTC. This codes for CAWRDKGPYGYTF.

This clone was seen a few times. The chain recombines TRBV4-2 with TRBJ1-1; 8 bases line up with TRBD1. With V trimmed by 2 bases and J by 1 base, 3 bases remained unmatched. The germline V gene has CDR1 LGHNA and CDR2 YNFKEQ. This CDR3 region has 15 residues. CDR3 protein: CASSQHTGGNTEAFF. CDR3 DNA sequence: TGTGCCAGCAGCCAACACACAGGGGGGAACACTGAAGCTTTCTTT.

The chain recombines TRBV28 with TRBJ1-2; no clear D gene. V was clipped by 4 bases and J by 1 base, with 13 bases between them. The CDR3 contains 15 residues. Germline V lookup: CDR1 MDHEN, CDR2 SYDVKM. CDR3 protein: CASSSTQSSNYGYTF. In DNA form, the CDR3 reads TGTGCCAGCAGTTCAACTCAGAGCAGTAACTATGGCTACACCTTC.

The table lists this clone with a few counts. Written as DNA, the CDR3 is TGTGCCAGCAGGCAGGGACGGAACACTGAAGCTTTCTTT. It specifies CASRQGRNTEAFF. The chain employs TRBV28 and TRBJ1-1; the D gene is possibly TRBD1 (5 bases). The V gene lost 6 bases and the J gene lost 1 base, with 9 bases spanning the gap. Germline loops: CDR1 MDHEN, CDR2 SYDVKM. The CDR3 has 13 residues.

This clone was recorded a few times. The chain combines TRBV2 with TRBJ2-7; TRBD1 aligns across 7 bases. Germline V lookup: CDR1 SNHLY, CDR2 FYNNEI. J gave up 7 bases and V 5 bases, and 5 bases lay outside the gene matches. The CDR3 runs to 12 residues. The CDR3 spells CASSRDRWEQYF. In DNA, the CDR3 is TGTGCCAGCAGTCGGGACAGATGGGAGCAGTACTTC.

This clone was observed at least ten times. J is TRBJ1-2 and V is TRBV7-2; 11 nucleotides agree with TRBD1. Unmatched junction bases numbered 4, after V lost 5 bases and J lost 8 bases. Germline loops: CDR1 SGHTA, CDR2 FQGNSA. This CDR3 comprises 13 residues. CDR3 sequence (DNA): TGTGCCAGCAGCCCGCGGACAGGGGGCGGCTACACCTTC. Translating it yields CASSPRTGGGYTF. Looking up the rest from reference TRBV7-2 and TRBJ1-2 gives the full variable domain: GAGVSQSPSNKVTEKGKDVELRCDPISGHTALYWYRQSLGQGLEFLIYFQGNSAPDKSGLPSDRFSAERTGGSVSTLTIQRTQQEDSAVYLCASSPRTGGGYTFGSGTRLTVV.

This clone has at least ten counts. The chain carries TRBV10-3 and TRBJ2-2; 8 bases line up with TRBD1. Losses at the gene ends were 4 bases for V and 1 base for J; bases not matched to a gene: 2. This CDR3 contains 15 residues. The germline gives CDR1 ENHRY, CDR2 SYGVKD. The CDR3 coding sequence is TGTGCCATCAGTGGACAGGGGAGGAACACCGGGGAGCTGTTTTTT. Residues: CAISGQGRNTGELFF.

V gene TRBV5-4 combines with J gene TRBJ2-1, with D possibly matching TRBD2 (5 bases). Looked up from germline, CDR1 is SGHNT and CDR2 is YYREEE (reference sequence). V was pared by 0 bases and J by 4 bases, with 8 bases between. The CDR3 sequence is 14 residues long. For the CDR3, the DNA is TGTGCCAGCAGCTTGGCGCCGGGATACAATGAGCAGTTCTTC. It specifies CASSLAPGYNEQFF. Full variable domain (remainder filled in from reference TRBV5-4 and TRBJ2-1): ETGVTQSPTHLIKTRGQQVTLRCSSQSGHNTVSWYQQALGQGPQFIFQYYREEENGRGNFPPRFSGLQFPNYSSELNVNALELDDSALYLCASSLAPGYNEQFFGPGTRLTVL.

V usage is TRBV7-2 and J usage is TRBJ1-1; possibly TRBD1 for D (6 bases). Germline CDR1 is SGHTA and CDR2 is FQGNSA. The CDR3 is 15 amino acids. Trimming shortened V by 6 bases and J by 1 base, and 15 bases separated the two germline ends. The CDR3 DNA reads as TGTGCCAGCAGAACTCTGGGGGGCAAGAACACTGAAGCTTTCTTT. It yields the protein CASRTLGGKNTEAFF.

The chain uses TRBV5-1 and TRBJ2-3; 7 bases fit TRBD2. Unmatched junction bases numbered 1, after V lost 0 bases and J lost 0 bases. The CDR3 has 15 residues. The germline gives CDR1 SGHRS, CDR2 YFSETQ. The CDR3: CASSLGDYSTDTQYF. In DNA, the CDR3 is TGCGCCAGCAGCTTGGGGGACTACAGCACAGATACGCAGTATTTT.